The 8 T cell receptor beta chains below all came from one sample that was sequenced in a study of cytomegalovirus exposure and HLA in healthy donors. Primers: 60 Vbeta forward and 13 Jbeta reverse. Profiling relied on immunoSEQ multiplex PCR, and the TCRdb table lists in-frame clones only, not all of them. This table has around 99,000 clones, under 80% appearing once. The source material was PBMCs. The receptors stem from a man aged 45-60 years in good health and CMV-seropositive.

The rearrangement uses TRBV10-3 and TRBJ1-5; the match to TRBD1 covers 8 bases. Looked up from germline, CDR1 is ENHRY and CDR2 is SYGVKD. With V trimmed by 4 bases and J by 6 bases, 5 bases remained unmatched. The CDR3 length is 14 residues. The CDR3 DNA reads as TGTGCCATCAGTGGACAGGGGACTGGTCAGCCCCAGCATTTT. Translating gives CAISGQGTGQPQHF.

This clone was observed a single time. This chain connects TRBV4-3 to TRBJ1-1, with D possibly TRBD1 on 5 matching bases. With 5 bases removed from V and 4 bases from J, the gap between germline ends came to 17 bases. CDR1 LGHNA and CDR2 YSLEER come from the germline V gene. The CDR3 covers 15 residues. The CDR3 nucleotides read TGCGCCAGCAGCGCCAGCGCCCAGGGTCGCACTGAAGCTTTCTTT. Amino acid sequence: CASSASAQGRTEAFF.

The rearrangement links TRBV6-5 to TRBJ2-5, with TRBD1 as a possible D gene (6 bases). Trimming removed 4 bases at V and 5 bases at J, with 17 bases between. The V gene's germline CDR1 is MNHEY and CDR2 SVGAGI. There are 15 residues in the CDR3. The CDR3 sequence is CASSSLQGWEETQYF. The CDR3 nucleotides read TGTGCCAGCAGTTCCTTACAGGGCTGGGAGGAGACCCAGTACTTC.

The genes are TRBV19 and TRBJ2-1, with D possibly matching TRBD2 (7 bases). The CDR3 runs 15 residues. Trimming left V 7 bases short and J 8 bases short, with 21 bases between. Germline V gene data show CDR1 as LNHDA and CDR2 as SQIVND (reference sequence). The CDR3 sequence: CASTVGGGPWDEQFF. For the CDR3, the DNA is TGTGCCAGTACGGTGGGCGGGGGCCCCTGGGATGAGCAGTTCTTC.

This clone was seen once. The chain links TRBV27 to TRBJ2-5; maybe TRBD2 (7 bases). The length of the CDR3 is 10 residues. Germline CDR1 MNHEY, CDR2 SMNVEV (reference sequence). Trimming removed 10 bases from V and 6 bases from J, with 9 bases in between. The CDR3 bases are TGTGCCAAGGGGGGGAAGACCCAGTACTTC. This codes for CAKGGKTQYF.

This chain joins TRBV7-9 and TRBJ2-7, with 7 nucleotides matching TRBD1. Germline assignment: CDR1 SEHNR and CDR2 FQNEAQ (reference sequence). The CDR3 extends over 15 amino acids. Trimming at V came to 5 bases and at J to 1 base, leaving 8 bases not matched to a gene. The CDR3 DNA sequence: TGTGCCAGCAGCGCTATGGGGGACAGTTCCTACGAGCAGTACTTC. It is translated as CASSAMGDSSYEQYF.

The CDR3 region has the DNA TGTGCCAGCAGGGCCGGGACAATTAGCAATCAGCCCCAGCATTTT. As protein: CASRAGTISNQPQHF. V usage is TRBV27 and J usage is TRBJ1-5, with D perhaps TRBD1 (6 bases). This CDR3 has 15 residues. Deletions cut 6 bases from V and 0 bases from J, with 12 bases between. Germline CDR1 MNHEY, CDR2 SMNVEV (reference sequence).

V usage is TRBV6-1 and J usage is TRBJ1-2; 8 bases map to TRBD1. V lost 3 bases, J lost 8 bases, and 20 bases stayed unmatched. The CDR3 loop spans 18 amino acids. Germline V gives CDR1 MNHNS, CDR2 SASEGT. As DNA, the CDR3 is TGTGCCAGCAGTGATGCCTCCGGTTTGGTCGGACAGGGAGGGGGCTACACCTTC. As protein: CASSDASGLVGQGGGYTF.